These 28 T cell receptor beta chains originate from one sample sequenced in a study of a mutant IDH1 vaccine in newly diagnosed glioma. Time point noted: week 47, end of study. It was 300 ug of mutant IDH1 20-mer peptide that made up each vaccine dose, given with topical imiquimod. Produced via immunoSEQ multiplex PCR; TCRdb's table is partial and in-frame only. The sample has some 20,000 clones, less than 90% seen once. These receptors have no identified antigens. The specimen comprised PBMCs, sampled from a glioma patient whose treatment included an IDH1 peptide vaccine. The receptors come from a man in his forties or fifties with glioma.

This sequence joins TRBV19 and TRBJ2-3; 9 bases map to TRBD2. Germline V CDR1 and CDR2: LNHDA, SQIVND (reference sequence). Germline trimming cut 5 bases from V and 9 bases from J; bases unmatched to any gene: 12. The CDR3 is made up of 15 amino acids. DNA for the CDR3: TGTGCCAGTAGTGAGGTGCGGGAGGGCCTGAACACGCAGTATTTT. Translated, it gives CASSEVREGLNTQYF.

This chain connects TRBV6-4 to TRBJ2-6; D perhaps matches TRBD1 (5 bases). Germline loops: CDR1 MRHNA, CDR2 SNTAGT. V was cut by 2 bases and J by 0 bases, with 8 bases left in between. The CDR3 has 16 residues. CDR3 sequence (DNA): TGTGCCAGCAGTGACACAGGACACTCTGGGGCCAACGTCCTGACTTTC. It encodes CASSDTGHSGANVLTF.

The chain uses TRBV14 and TRBJ2-1; no firm D call. Germline V gene lookup returns CDR1 SGHDN and CDR2 FVKESK. The CDR3 extends over 13 amino acids. Trimming took off 2 bases at V and 6 bases at J, with 8 bases between the two ends. In DNA form, the CDR3 reads TGTGCCAGCAGCCAACTAGATAGCAATGAGCAGTTCTTC. It yields the protein CASSQLDSNEQFF.

The chain combines TRBV5-1 with TRBJ2-2; a possible D gene is TRBD1 (5 bases). The length of the CDR3 is 15 residues. Germline CDR1 and CDR2: SGHRS and YFSETQ. The ends were cut back, 3 bases at V and 1 base at J, with 10 bases in the middle. CDR3 sequence reads: CASSYVTGNTGELFF. Written as DNA, the CDR3 is TGCGCCAGCAGCTACGTAACAGGGAACACCGGGGAGCTGTTTTTT.

This chain links TRBV7-9 with TRBJ1-5; D remains ambiguous. CDR1 and CDR2 (germline): SEHNR, FQNEAQ (reference sequence). The V gene lost 7 bases and the J gene lost 1 base, with 5 bases spanning the gap. CDR3 size: 12 residues. The CDR3 DNA reads as TGTGCCAGCACGGCGAGCAATCAGCCCCAGCATTTT. Encoded protein: CASTASNQPQHF.

V and J are TRBV18 and TRBJ1-2, with 7 positions matching TRBD1. The J segment lost 8 bases and the V segment lost 2 bases, leaving 5 bases of the junction unmatched. CDR3 length: 13 amino acids. The V gene's germline CDR1 is KGHSH and CDR2 LQKENI. CDR3 DNA: TGTGCCAGCTCACCAAGCACAGGGGCCGGCTACACCTTC. It specifies CASSPSTGAGYTF.

The chain joins TRBV6-5 to TRBJ1-1; D gene uncertain. CDR1 is MNHEY, CDR2 SVGAGI, per germline. The CDR3 totals 12 residues. V lost 5 bases, J lost 0 bases, and 4 bases lay in between. CDR3 nucleotide sequence: TGTGCCAGCAGTGGCCTGAACACTGAAGCTTTCTTT. Its translation is CASSGLNTEAFF.

The rearrangement uses TRBV25-1 and TRBJ1-2; TRBD1 matches 8 bases. Trimming cost V 5 bases and J 0 bases; bases outside gene matches: 5. This CDR3 is 15 amino acids long. CDR1 and CDR2 from the germline V gene are MGHDK and SYGVNS. The CDR3: CASSPDRASNYGYTF. The CDR3 region has the DNA TGTGCCAGCAGTCCGGACAGGGCCTCTAACTATGGCTACACCTTC.

The genes are TRBV29-1 and TRBJ2-7; D might be TRBD1 (6 bases). Germline V CDR1 and CDR2: SQVTM, ANQGSEA. The CDR3 is made up of 14 amino acids. The V end was cut by 6 bases, the J end by 4 bases, with 19 bases between. The DNA of the CDR3 is TGCAGCGTATCCCCTCGAGGCAGGGGATACGAGCAGTACTTC. Protein product: CSVSPRGRGYEQYF.

This clone has just one count. The genes are TRBV7-2 and TRBJ2-3; unclear D gene. The CDR3 totals 14 residues. The V gene's germline CDR1 is SGHTA and CDR2 FQGNSA. V dropped 0 bases and J dropped 0 bases, with 4 bases sitting between them. Here the CDR3 reads CASSLAISTDTQYF. The CDR3, as DNA: TGTGCCAGCAGCTTAGCGATCAGCACAGATACGCAGTATTTT.

This rearrangement joins TRBV6-1 to TRBJ2-7; TRBD2 matches at 8 bases. Germline lookup yields CDR1 MNHNS and CDR2 SASEGT. CDR3 length: 16 amino acids. V trimming: 3 bases; J trimming: 2 bases; junction bases outside the gene matches: 9. CDR3 in amino acids: CASSDPGGSATYEQYF. CDR3 nucleotide sequence: TGTGCCAGCAGTGACCCGGGGGGGAGCGCAACCTACGAGCAGTACTTC.

V gene TRBV4-1 combines with J gene TRBJ1-4; tentative D call: TRBD1 (5 bases). V gave up 1 base and J gave up 8 bases, with 14 bases separating them. The CDR3 has 15 amino acids. The germline CDR1 and CDR2 sequences are MGHRA and YSYEKL. This chain's CDR3 is CASSQGTRMGEKLFF. CDR3 coding DNA: TGCGCCAGCAGCCAAGGGACAAGGATGGGGGAAAAACTGTTTTTT.

The chain links TRBV6-4 to TRBJ2-3, with D perhaps given as TRBD1 or TRBD2 (6 bases each). Between the trimmed V and J ends, which lost 3 bases and 0 bases, there was a span of 10 bases. The CDR3 length is 15 residues. Per germline, CDR1 MRHNA and CDR2 SNTAGT. The CDR3 is CASSEGGGSTDTQYF. The CDR3 DNA follows: TGTGCCAGCAGTGAGGGGGGCGGGAGCACAGATACGCAGTATTTT.

The chain recombines TRBV5-1 with TRBJ1-1; D perhaps matches TRBD1 (6 bases). The germline V gene has CDR1 SGHRS and CDR2 YFSETQ. V lost 4 bases, J lost 1 base, and 14 bases lay in between. The CDR3 totals 15 residues. CDR3 coding DNA: TGCGCCAGCAGCCCGAGGGAGGGGGGGAACACTGAAGCTTTCTTT. Encoded protein: CASSPREGGNTEAFF.

This chain connects TRBV29-1 to TRBJ2-7, with 11 nucleotides matching TRBD2. Trimming cost V 6 bases and J 4 bases; bases outside gene matches: 5. Germline CDR1 is SQVTM and CDR2 is ANQGSEA. There are 13 residues in the CDR3. The CDR3 bases are TGCAGCGTAGTAGCGGGAGGGCCATACGAGCAGTACTTC. This translates into CSVVAGGPYEQYF.

The chain is built from TRBV11-1 and TRBJ1-1; D gene unclear. Per germline, CDR1 SGHAT and CDR2 FQDESV (reference sequence). This CDR3 spans 13 amino acids. V lost 5 bases, J lost 1 base, and 8 bases lay in between. The CDR3 region has the DNA TGTGCCAGCAGCACCCACTCGAACACTGAAGCTTTCTTT. This gives the protein CASSTHSNTEAFF.

The chain links TRBV7-7 to TRBJ1-5; unclear D gene. The germline V and J ends were trimmed by 1 base and 9 bases, with 10 bases remaining between them. The CDR3 runs to 13 residues. Germline V gene sequence: CDR1 SSHAT, CDR2 FNYEAQ (reference sequence). CDR3 in amino acids: CASSLGAGRPQHF. The CDR3 DNA is TGTGCCAGCAGCTTAGGGGCAGGACGGCCCCAGCATTTT.

V usage is TRBV7-9 and J usage is TRBJ2-7; TRBD1 is a possible D gene (6 bases). The V gene's germline CDR1 is SEHNR and CDR2 FQNEAQ (reference sequence). This CDR3 has 14 amino acids. The V end was cut by 4 bases, the J end by 1 base, with 11 bases between. DNA of the CDR3: TGTGCCAGCAGCTCCAGCAGGGGATCCTACGAGCAGTACTTC. Translating it yields CASSSSRGSYEQYF.

The genes are TRBV7-2 and TRBJ2-7, with TRBD2 matching 11 bases. Per germline, CDR1 SGHTA and CDR2 FQGNSA. There are 16 residues in the CDR3. Trimming at V came to 0 bases and at J to 4 bases, leaving 5 bases not matched to a gene. DNA of the CDR3: TGTGCCAGCAGCTTAGCGGCTAGCGGGAGGTCTTACGAGCAGTACTTC. Encoded protein: CASSLAASGRSYEQYF. The complete variable domain, with remaining parts taken from reference TRBV7-2 and TRBJ2-7, reads GAGVSQSPSNKVTEKGKDVELRCDPISGHTALYWYRQSLGQGLEFLIYFQGNSAPDKSGLPSDRFSAERTGGSVSTLTIQRTQQEDSAVYLCASSLAASGRSYEQYFGPGTRLTVT.

CDR3 residues: CASSLATLLTGANVLTF. The CDR3 DNA is TGTGCCAGCAGCTTGGCCACCCTGTTAACTGGGGCCAACGTCCTGACTTTC. The chain recombines TRBV5-5 with TRBJ2-6; D uncertain. This CDR3 comprises 17 residues. Germline CDR1 and CDR2: SGHKS and YYEKEE (reference sequence). The ends were cut back, 0 bases at V and 2 bases at J, with 12 bases in the middle.

The chain combines TRBV6-1 with TRBJ1-1; D is undetermined. Trimming took off 8 bases at V and 4 bases at J, with 17 bases between the two ends. The germline CDR1 and CDR2 sequences are MNHNS and SASEGT. The CDR3 is 14 amino acids. The CDR3 region is CASGTSSHITEAFF. In DNA, the CDR3 is TGTGCCAGCGGAACCTCTTCCCACATCACTGAAGCTTTCTTT.

The chain recombines TRBV28 with TRBJ2-7, with D perhaps matching TRBD2 (6 bases). Looked up from germline, CDR1 is MDHEN and CDR2 is SYDVKM. The CDR3 has 13 amino acids. V gave up 5 bases and J gave up 6 bases, with 14 bases separating them. CDR3 residues: CASSPTGGSEQYF. CDR3 sequence (DNA): TGTGCCAGCAGTCCCACCGGGGGTTCCGAGCAGTACTTC.

J is TRBJ2-7 and V is TRBV27; D gene ambiguous. The germline V and J ends were trimmed by 8 bases and 1 base, with 12 bases remaining between them. Looked up from germline, CDR1 is MNHEY and CDR2 is SMNVEV (reference sequence). The CDR3 is 13 amino acids. CDR3 sequence: CASSLRESYEQYF. CDR3 bases: TGTGCCAGCTCATTAAGGGAATCCTACGAGCAGTACTTC.

This clone came up once. The chain couples TRBV6-6 to TRBJ2-1; D ambiguous. V was pared by 6 bases and J by 1 base, with 10 bases between. Germline V gene data show CDR1 as MNHNY and CDR2 as SVGAGI (reference sequence). CDR3 length: 14 residues. CDR3 region: CASSSPGSYNEQFF. The CDR3 DNA sequence: TGTGCCAGCAGCTCCCCCGGGTCCTACAATGAGCAGTTCTTC.

This sequence joins TRBV5-1 and TRBJ2-1, with 9 positions matching TRBD1. V shed 4 bases and J 0 bases; nucleotides not matched to a gene: 8. The CDR3 spans 17 residues. Germline CDR1 and CDR2: SGHRS and YFSETQ. CDR3 sequence (DNA): TGCGCCAGCAGCGGCACAGGGGGCTTAATCTCCTACAATGAGCAGTTCTTC. As protein: CASSGTGGLISYNEQFF.

The genes are TRBV7-6 and TRBJ2-5; 10 bases agree with TRBD2. The CDR3 runs to 16 residues. Trimming removed 2 bases from V and 1 base from J; junction bases left unmatched: 4. The germline V gene has CDR1 SGHVS and CDR2 FNYEAQ. The CDR3 reads CASSLYPSGSQETQYF. CDR3 DNA sequence: TGTGCCAGCAGCTTATACCCTAGCGGGAGCCAAGAGACCCAGTACTTC.

This chain joins TRBV9 and TRBJ1-3; D ambiguous. Germline CDR1 reads SGDLS; CDR2 reads YYNGEE. The CDR3 has 15 residues. V lost 1 base, J lost 0 bases, and 8 bases lay in between. CDR3 sequence: CASSVRWGSGNTIYF. The DNA of the CDR3 is TGTGCCAGCAGCGTACGGTGGGGCTCTGGAAACACCATATATTTT.

This chain links TRBV7-2 with TRBJ1-3; TRBD1 matches 8 bases. Germline V CDR1 and CDR2: SGHTA, FQGNSA. Losses at the gene ends were 8 bases for V and 2 bases for J; bases not matched to a gene: 5. The CDR3 has 14 residues. In DNA form, the CDR3 reads TGTGCCAGCGCCCAGACAGGGGCTGGAAACACCATATATTTT. Protein: CASAQTGAGNTIYF.